The 6 T cell receptor beta chains given below trace back to one sample, sequenced in a study of beta chain features in type 1 diabetes. General study results and limits: Among patients with Type 1 diabetes, TCRB CDR3s were moderately but significantly shorter in every one of the four CD4+ subsets.

Every bit of the isolated RNA underwent reverse transcription, so sequencing read expressed TCRB transcripts. Clones were read by immunoSEQ multiplex PCR, and TCRdb kept only the in-frame ones, dropping some. The sample records around 250,000 clones, 14% being singletons. Which antigens these TCRs recognize remains unknown. The sample comprised naive CD4+ T cells from blood. The receptors derive from a man aged 30 to 45 with type 1 diabetes.

There are a few counts of this clone. This chain uses TRBV5-4 with TRBJ2-1; D perhaps matches TRBD2 (6 bases). Germline assignment: CDR1 SGHNT and CDR2 YYREEE (reference sequence). Trimming stripped 3 bases from V and 5 bases from J, with 12 bases between. The CDR3 is 14 residues long. This chain's CDR3 is CASSSTTSHNEQFF. The CDR3 DNA follows: TGTGCCAGCAGCTCTACGACTAGTCACAATGAGCAGTTCTTC.

This rearrangement joins TRBV29-1 to TRBJ2-5; 7 positions agree with TRBD2. CDR1 is SQVTM and CDR2 is ANQGSEA in the germline V gene. The V segment lost 7 bases and the J segment 5 bases; nucleotides outside the gene matches: 10. CDR3 length equals 13 residues. The CDR3 protein is CSAWGGTGETQYF. CDR3 coding DNA: TGCAGCGCTTGGGGGGGAACCGGGGAGACCCAGTACTTC.

J is TRBJ2-2 and V is TRBV28, with D hard to call. The CDR3 is made up of 14 amino acids. The V gene lost 3 bases and the J gene lost 7 bases, with 12 bases spanning the gap. Germline CDR1 reads MDHEN; CDR2 reads SYDVKM. The DNA for the CDR3 is TGTGCCAGCAGTTTGCCAGTGGTGGTCGGGGAGCTGTTTTTT. It translates to CASSLPVVVGELFF.

The rearrangement joins TRBV11-2 to TRBJ1-2, with no clear D. With 0 bases removed from V and 1 base from J, the gap between germline ends came to 3 bases. Germline V gives CDR1 SGHAT, CDR2 FQNNGV. This CDR3 is built from 13 residues. CDR3 bases: TGTGCCAGCAGCTTAGACTTTAACTATGGCTACACCTTC. This codes for CASSLDFNYGYTF.

V is TRBV4-2 and J is TRBJ2-7; 7 bases are shared with TRBD2. The CDR3 contains 16 residues. Germline CDR1 and CDR2: LGHNA and YNFKEQ. Trimming took 4 bases from V and 0 from J; bases not matched to a gene: 9. The CDR3 region is CASSPSGGLSSYEQYF. CDR3 bases: TGTGCCAGCAGCCCATCGGGGGGACTAAGCTCCTACGAGCAGTACTTC.

This clone was picked up a small number of times. CDR3 loop: CASSLIVYTDTQYF. As DNA, the CDR3 is TGTGCCAGCAGCCTTATAGTCTACACAGATACGCAGTATTTT. The chain recombines TRBV7-8 with TRBJ2-3; D is unresolved. Germline V gene data show CDR1 as SGHVS and CDR2 as FQNEAQ. The CDR3 totals 14 residues. The V gene lost 5 bases and the J gene lost 2 bases, with 11 bases spanning the gap. Full variable domain (rest looked up from reference TRBV7-8 and TRBJ2-3): GAGVSQSPRYKVAKRGQDVALRCDPISGHVSLFWYQQALGQGPEFLTYFQNEAQLDKSGLPSDRFFAERPEGSVSTLKIQRTQQEDSAVYLCASSLIVYTDTQYFGPGTRLTVL.